Sequencing of this TCR beta chain was carried out in a study of blood T cell repertoires in COVID-19. The overall study: Specimens from acute and convalescent COVID-19 originated in the United States, Italy and Spain. PBMCs, B-cell-depleted T cells, or T cells provided the cDNA or gDNA that made up the material.

There are 16 residues in the CDR3. Germline loops: CDR1 LNHDA, CDR2 SQIVND (reference sequence). J was trimmed by 6 bases and V by 7 bases; bases with no gene match: 12. During active infection, Seattle patients enrolled and were then monitored through disease. Sequencing used immunoSEQ multiplex PCR; TCRdb keeps in-frame clones, though not all of them. The table lists tens of thousands of clones, more than 70% of them singletons. The TCR sequence derives from a man between 50 and 59 years old with COVID-19, enrolled during active disease. The sample taken for sequencing was peripheral blood. This sequence joins TRBV19 and TRBJ2-2; 9 positions agree with TRBD1. The CDR3 sequence is CASIDRRGQGPGELFF. The CDR3 DNA sequence: TGTGCCAGTATAGATCGACGTGGACAGGGGCCCGGGGAGCTGTTTTTT.